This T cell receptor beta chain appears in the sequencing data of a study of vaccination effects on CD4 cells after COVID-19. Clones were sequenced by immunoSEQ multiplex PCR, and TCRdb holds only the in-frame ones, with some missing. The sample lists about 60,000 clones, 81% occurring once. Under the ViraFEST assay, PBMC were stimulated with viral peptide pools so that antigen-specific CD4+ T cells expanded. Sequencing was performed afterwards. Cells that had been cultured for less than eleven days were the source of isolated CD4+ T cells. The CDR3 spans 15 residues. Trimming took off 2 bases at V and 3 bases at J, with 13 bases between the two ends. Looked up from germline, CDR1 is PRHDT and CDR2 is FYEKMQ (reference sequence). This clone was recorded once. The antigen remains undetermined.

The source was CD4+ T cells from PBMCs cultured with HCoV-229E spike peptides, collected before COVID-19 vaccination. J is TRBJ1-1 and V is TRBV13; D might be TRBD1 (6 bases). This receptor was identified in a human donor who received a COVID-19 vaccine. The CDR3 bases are TGTGCCAGCAGCTTACTAGGGGGACAAGACACTGAAGCTTTCTTT. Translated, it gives CASSLLGGQDTEAFF. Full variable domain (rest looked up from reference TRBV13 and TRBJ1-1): AAGVIQSPRHLIKEKRETATLKCYPIPRHDTVYWYQQGPGQDPQFLISFYEKMQSDKGSIPDRFSAQQFSDYHSELNMSSLELGDSALYFCASSLLGGQDTEAFFGQGTRLTVV.